Listed below are T cell receptor beta chains from one sample, sequenced in a study of blood T cell repertoires in COVID-19. Using immunoSEQ multiplex PCR, the repertoire was profiled, and TCRdb retains in-frame clones only, with some absent. Of 230,000 or so clones in the sample, approximately 79% were seen once. Sequenced sample: peripheral blood. The source is a human donor in a cohort sampled during active COVID-19. Both conserved end residues are part of each CDR3. D genes are given only for firm matches. For some rows the clone size is stated as once, few or many, or as a class when expanded; others skip it.

TRBJ2-7	NA	TRBD2	TRBV7-2	TGTGCCAGCAGCCCCCCCCCAGCGGGAGCCTACGAGCAGTACTTC	CASSPPPAGAYEQYF
TRBJ2-1	NA	NA	TRBV15	TGTGCCACCAGCCGAACGACGCGGGTGATTACCTACAATGAGCAGTTCTTC	CATSRTTRVITYNEQFF
TRBJ2-7	NA	TRBD1	TRBV5-1	TGCGCCAGCAGCTCTTGGACAGGGTGGGGTTACGAGCAGTACTTC	CASSSWTGWGYEQYF
TRBJ1-2	NA	TRBD1	TRBV7-2	TGTGCCAGCAGACTAGGGGGCATTAAGGGTGGCTACACCTTC	CASRLGGIKGGYTF
TRBJ2-7	NA	TRBD1	TRBV5-1	TGCGCCAGCAGTTCCGGGACAGGGGTCCACGAGCAGTACTTC	CASSSGTGVHEQYF
TRBJ1-1	NA	TRBD1	TRBV5-1	TGCGCCAGCAGCACCAGTTGGGACAGGGGGAACACTGAAGCTTTCTTT	CASSTSWDRGNTEAFF
TRBJ1-1	many	NA	TRBV28	TGTGCCAGCAGTTTCGGACAGAACACTGAAGCTTTCTTT	CASSFGQNTEAFF
TRBJ2-7	NA	NA	TRBV28	TGTGCCAGCAGCTGGTTCCAGGGGACCTACGAGCAGTACTTC	CASSWFQGTYEQYF
TRBJ1-5	once	TRBD1	TRBV29-1	TGCAGCGTTGGGCAGGGGGCAGGGCAGCCCCAGCATTTT	CSVGQGAGQPQHF
TRBJ1-2	NA	NA	TRBV5-8	TGTGCCAGCAGCTTGCTTGCCAGGGAGGACTATGGCTACACCTTC	CASSLLAREDYGYTF
TRBJ2-7	once	TRBD1	TRBV6-1	TGTGCCAGCAGTGAAGGGACAGGGGCTCTATACGAGCAGTACTTC	CASSEGTGALYEQYF
TRBJ1-1	NA	TRBD1	TRBV7-2	TGTGCCAGCAGCTTAGGGACAGGGAGGATACTTCCCAACACTGAAGCTTTCTTT	CASSLGTGRILPNTEAFF
TRBJ2-7	once	TRBD1	TRBV28	TGTGCCAGCAGTTTGGGGACAGGGGGCGTGCGGGAGCAGTACTTC	CASSLGTGGVREQYF
TRBJ2-7	NA	NA	TRBV5-8	TGTGCCAGCAGCAAGACATATTTGGAGCAGTACTTC	CASSKTYLEQYF
TRBJ2-3	NA	NA	TRBV10-3	TGTGCCATCAGTGCCCGAATAGCCAGCACAGATACGCAGTATTTT	CAISARIASTDTQYF
TRBJ1-2	NA	NA	TRBV5-1	TGCGCCAGCAGCTTGACCCAGGGGCGCAACTATGGCTACACCTTC	CASSLTQGRNYGYTF
TRBJ1-5	NA	NA	TRBV28	TGTGCCAGCAGTTTTGAGTGGGGGGGCAATCAGCCCCAGCATTTT	CASSFEWGGNQPQHF
TRBJ2-1	NA	TRBD2	TRBV10-3	TGTGCCATCAGTGAGTCAACGGTGGGCGGGAGGGCCACTAGTGAGCAGTTCTTC	CAISESTVGGRATSEQFF
TRBJ1-6	NA	NA	TRBV4-1	TGCGCCAGCAGCCAAGCCTTAAACTATAATTCACCCCTCCACTTT	CASSQALNYNSPLHF
TRBJ1-4	NA	TRBD1	TRBV13	TGTGCCAGCAGCAACCGGGACAGGGGCTTTAATGAAAAACTGTTTTTT	CASSNRDRGFNEKLFF
TRBJ1-3	few	NA	TRBV28	TGTGCCAGCAGTTTGGGCCGTGGGGGAAACACCATATATTTT	CASSLGRGGNTIYF
TRBJ1-6	NA	NA	TRBV3-1/TRBV3-2	TGTGCCAGCAGCCAAGGACAGAATCAAAATTCACCCCTCCACTTT	CASSQGQNQNSPLHF
TRBJ2-3	NA	NA	TRBV24-1	TGTGCCACCAGTGGTCTGCAGGGGACAGATACGCAGTATTTT	CATSGLQGTDTQYF
TRBJ2-7	NA	TRBD2	TRBV5-1	TGCGCCAGCAGCTTGGGACTAGCGGGGGCCTACGAGCAGTACTTC	CASSLGLAGAYEQYF
TRBJ1-6	NA	NA	TRBV4-1	TGCGCCAGCAGCCAAGATCTGAACAGGCCGAATTCACCCCTCCACTTT	CASSQDLNRPNSPLHF
TRBJ1-1	NA	TRBD1	TRBV9	TGTGCCAGCAGCACGACAGGGTCGAGTACTGAAGCTTTCTTT	CASSTTGSSTEAFF
TRBJ1-2	NA	NA	TRBV6-2/TRBV6-3	TGTGCCAGCAGTCGGACACTAATCTATGGCTACACCTTC	CASSRTLIYGYTF
TRBJ1-6	NA	NA	TRBV7-6	TGTGCCAGCAGCGCCTCGGGACACTATAATTCACCCCTCCACTTT	CASSASGHYNSPLHF
TRBJ1-4	NA	NA	TRBV3-1/TRBV3-2	TGTGCCAGCAGCGCCTCAGGGAGGCCTAATGAAAAACTGTTTTTT	CASSASGRPNEKLFF
TRBJ1-6	NA	NA	TRBV9	TGTGCCAGCAGCGTAGGTTACGGCTCCTATAATTCACCCCTCCACTTT	CASSVGYGSYNSPLHF
TRBJ2-7	NA	NA	TRBV14	TGTGCCAGCAGCCACTGGGGCAACGAGCAGTACTTC	CASSHWGNEQYF
TRBJ1-1	NA	NA	TRBV6-2/TRBV6-3	TGTGCCAGCAGTTACTCGAGAGTGAACACTGAAGCTTTCTTT	CASSYSRVNTEAFF
TRBJ2-7	NA	NA	TRBV19	TGTGCCAGTAGTATTACTGTTACCTACGAGCAGTACTTC	CASSITVTYEQYF
TRBJ2-1	few	TRBD2	TRBV19	TGTGCCAGTAGTATATTCACTAGCGGCAATGAGCAGTTCTTC	CASSIFTSGNEQFF
TRBJ2-7	NA	TRBD1	TRBV11-2	TGTGCCAGCAGCTTAACCGGGACAGGGGTTTCCTACGAGCAGTACTTC	CASSLTGTGVSYEQYF
TRBJ1-2	NA	NA	TRBV24-1	TGTGCCACCAGTGAGTGGGGAGGTGGCTACACCTTC	CATSEWGGGYTF
TRBJ2-2	NA	NA	TRBV7-2	TGTGCCAGCAGCTTAGTTTTCCGCGGGGCCGGGGAGCTGTTTTTT	CASSLVFRGAGELFF
TRBJ2-5	NA	NA	TRBV25-1	TGTGCCAGCAAAAGCCCGGGAGAGACCCAGTACTTC	CASKSPGETQYF
TRBJ1-6	once	NA	TRBV28	TGTGCCAGCAGTCCATTAGGGGGAAAATATAATTCACCCCTCCACTTT	CASSPLGGKYNSPLHF
TRBJ1-2	NA	NA	TRBV24-1	TGTGCCACCAGTGATTTCCGCTATGGCTACACCTTC	CATSDFRYGYTF
TRBJ2-3	NA	NA	TRBV6-5	TGTGCCAGCCAGACCCAAGGGCGGGACGATACGCAGTATTTT	CASQTQGRDDTQYF
TRBJ1-4	NA	TRBD1	TRBV19	TGTGCCAGTAGAGCGCGGGACAGAACTAATGAAAAACTGTTTTTT	CASRARDRTNEKLFF
TRBJ1-1	few	NA	TRBV30	TGTGCCGGAGCGGAGGTGAACACTGAAGCTTTCTTT	CAGAEVNTEAFF
TRBJ2-1	few	NA	TRBV6-6	TGTGCCAGCAGTTCCTTAGGAGGGGAGTGGGATGAGCAGTTCTTC	CASSSLGGEWDEQFF
TRBJ1-2	NA	NA	TRBV4-3	TGCGCCAGCAGCCGAGAAGACAGGAACTATGGCTACACCTTC	CASSREDRNYGYTF
TRBJ2-7	NA	TRBD1	TRBV27	TGTGCCAGTGGGCCAGCGAGACAGGGCAATAAGCAGTACTTC	CASGPARQGNKQYF
TRBJ1-1	NA	NA	TRBV18	TGTGCCAGCTCACCACCGGGAGGGAACACTGAAGCTTTCTTT	CASSPPGGNTEAFF
TRBJ1-3	NA	NA	TRBV11-2	TGTGCCAGCAGCTTATATCAGGGGTCCCGCTCTGGAAACACCATATATTTT	CASSLYQGSRSGNTIYF
TRBJ1-1	NA	NA	TRBV9	TGTGCCAGCAGCGTTGGGCAGCGCGGGAGGAACACTGAAGCTTTCTTT	CASSVGQRGRNTEAFF
TRBJ1-1	NA	NA	TRBV10-3	TGTGCCATCAGGCAGGCCCAAGGGAACACTGAAGCTTTCTTT	CAIRQAQGNTEAFF
TRBJ2-7	NA	NA	TRBV18	TGTGCCAGCTCGGGGCGACACTCCTACGAGCAGTACTTC	CASSGRHSYEQYF
TRBJ2-7	NA	NA	TRBV5-4	TGTGCCAGCAGGTCCTACGTAGGAGACGAGCAGTACTTC	CASRSYVGDEQYF
TRBJ2-1	NA	TRBD2	TRBV3-1/TRBV3-2	TGTGCCAGCAGCCAATGGCGGGAGGCTATTGATGAGCAGTTCTTC	CASSQWREAIDEQFF
TRBJ1-2	NA	NA	TRBV10-3	TGTGCCATCAGGGGGACTTCTTATGGCTACACCTTC	CAIRGTSYGYTF